Following are 19 T cell receptor beta chains from one sample sequenced in a study of blood T cell repertoires in COVID-19. The data were produced by immunoSEQ multiplex PCR, yet TCRdb's version contains in-frame clones alone and is incomplete. There are some 51,000 clones in the sample; 90% occur only once, and approximately 6.2% lies in the top ten. The sequenced sample was peripheral blood. All receptors come from a man between 40 and 49 years old with acute or convalescent COVID-19.

The chain uses TRBV2 and TRBJ1-6; tentative D call: TRBD1 (6 bases). With 6 bases removed from V and 0 bases from J, the gap between germline ends came to 9 bases. CDR1 and CDR2 (germline): SNHLY, FYNNEI. CDR3 length: 15 residues. The CDR3 nucleotides read TGTGCCAGCAGCCAACAGGGCTCCTATAATTCACCCCTCCACTTT. Protein product: CASSQQGSYNSPLHF.

The chain combines TRBV7-9 with TRBJ1-4; D might be TRBD1 (6 bases). The CDR3 loop spans 16 amino acids. Germline V CDR1 and CDR2: SEHNR, FQNEAQ (reference sequence). Trimming took 3 bases from V and 4 from J, leaving 15 bases between them. As DNA, the CDR3 is TGTGCCAGCAGCTTGCAGGACAGAGCCTTTAATGAAAAACTGTTTTTT. Translated, it gives CASSLQDRAFNEKLFF.

This chain connects TRBV6-2 or TRBV6-3 to TRBJ2-7, with 8 bases that match TRBD2. Germline loops: CDR1 MNHEY, CDR2 SVGEGT. The CDR3 contains 15 residues. J gave up 2 bases and V 0 bases, and 3 bases lay outside the gene matches. DNA of the CDR3: TGTGCCAGCAGTTACTCGAGCGGGAGTACCTACGAGCAGTACTTC. Translated, it gives CASSYSSGSTYEQYF.

This chain connects TRBV5-1 to TRBJ2-5; D remains ambiguous. The CDR3 covers 13 residues. V was trimmed by 0 bases and J by 3 bases, leaving 6 bases between them. In germline, CDR1 is SGHRS, CDR2 YFSETQ. The CDR3 region is CASSLDTKETQYF. DNA for the CDR3: TGCGCCAGCAGCTTGGACACGAAAGAGACCCAGTACTTC.

The J gene is TRBJ2-3, the V gene TRBV10-3; D is ambiguous. CDR3 length: 14 residues. V lost 11 bases to trimming and J lost 0 bases, with 15 bases between them. Germline CDR1 reads ENHRY; CDR2 reads SYGVKD. DNA of the CDR3: TGTGCCGCCAAGAGAGACTCTAGCACAGATACGCAGTATTTT. It yields the protein CAAKRDSSTDTQYF.

This chain joins TRBV27 and TRBJ1-1, with D maybe TRBD1 (6 bases). The CDR3 loop spans 13 amino acids. Per the germline V gene, CDR1 is MNHEY and CDR2 is SMNVEV (reference sequence). V lost 2 bases to trimming and J lost 6 bases, with 10 bases between them. In DNA, the CDR3 is TGTGCCAGCAGTTTAAAAGAGGGGGCTGAAGCTTTCTTT. Amino acid sequence: CASSLKEGAEAFF.

This rearrangement joins TRBV21-1 to TRBJ2-7; the table's D call of TRBD2 was not tested on the DNA. TRBV21-1 is assigned pseudogene status. The CDR3 is 15 amino acids. CDR3 region: CASSTSRGSRYEQYF. CDR3 DNA: TGTGCCAGCAGCACAAGTCGGGGATCCCGATACGAGCAGTACTTC.

This clone came up once. This chain uses TRBV12-3 or TRBV12-4 with TRBJ2-7; TRBD1 aligns across 7 bases. Trimming removed 5 bases from V and 1 base from J; junction bases left unmatched: 2. There are 13 residues in the CDR3. Here the CDR3 reads CASSNRGSYEQYF. The CDR3 DNA reads TGTGCCAGCAGTAACAGGGGATCCTACGAGCAGTACTTC.

V gene TRBV7-9 combines with J gene TRBJ2-1; TRBD2 agrees at 8 bases. Trimming cost V 4 bases and J 6 bases; bases outside gene matches: 8. Germline CDR1 and CDR2: SEHNR and FQNEAQ (reference sequence). This CDR3 has 15 residues. The CDR3 DNA reads as TGTGCCAGCAGCTCTCCAAAAGCGGGAGTCAATGAGCAGTTCTTC. Translated: CASSSPKAGVNEQFF.

The table lists this clone with a few counts. The rearrangement uses TRBV5-5 and TRBJ2-1, with TRBD2 as a possible D gene (5 bases). From germline, CDR1 is SGHKS and CDR2 YYEKEE (reference sequence). The CDR3 runs to 16 residues. Deletions cut 4 bases from V and 4 bases from J, with 18 bases between. In DNA form, the CDR3 reads TGTGCCAGCAGCCTCGTAGGAGGACTGGAATACAATGAGCAGTTCTTC. Translation: CASSLVGGLEYNEQFF. The whole variable domain, filled in from reference TRBV5-5 and TRBJ2-1, reads DAGVTQSPTHLIKTRGQQVTLRCSPISGHKSVSWYQQVLGQGPQFIFQYYEKEERGRGNFPDRFSARQFPNYSSELNVNALLLGDSALYLCASSLVGGLEYNEQFFGPGTRLTVL.

The rearrangement joins TRBV28 to TRBJ1-2, with D uncertain. This CDR3 is built from 15 residues. Germline V gene data show CDR1 as MDHEN and CDR2 as SYDVKM. Trimming took 1 base from V and 0 from J, leaving 9 bases between them. The CDR3 nucleotides read TGTGCCAGCAGTTTATTGGGCAGAACTAACTATGGCTACACCTTC. The encoded protein is CASSLLGRTNYGYTF.

This clone was counted a few times. The genes are TRBV10-1 and TRBJ1-3; TRBD1 agrees at 10 bases. V was clipped by 8 bases and J by 2 bases; unmatched bases: 3. This CDR3 has 14 residues. CDR1 is WNHNN, CDR2 SYGVQD, per germline (reference sequence). The CDR3 sequence: CASRGQGAGNTIYF. CDR3 sequence (DNA): TGCGCCAGCCGTGGACAGGGGGCTGGAAACACCATATATTTT.

The chain carries TRBV7-6 and TRBJ1-5, with 12 bases fitting TRBD1. V shed 5 bases and J 6 bases; nucleotides not matched to a gene: 5. This CDR3 has 15 amino acids. Germline loops: CDR1 SGHVS, CDR2 FNYEAQ. The CDR3 coding sequence is TGTGCCAGCAGCGGGGGACAGGGGGCCTTTCAGCCCCAGCATTTT. Protein: CASSGGQGAFQPQHF.

The chain employs TRBV5-1 and TRBJ1-3, with D possibly matching TRBD1 (5 bases). V was pared by 0 bases and J by 0 bases, with 10 bases between. The germline CDR1 and CDR2 sequences are SGHRS and YFSETQ. This CDR3 is 16 amino acids long. CDR3 DNA sequence: TGCGCCAGCAGCTTGGACAGGCCTGGCTCTGGAAACACCATATATTTT. Its protein is CASSLDRPGSGNTIYF.

The chain carries TRBV19 and TRBJ2-2; TRBD2 matches 9 bases. Germline V gene data show CDR1 as LNHDA and CDR2 as SQIVND (reference sequence). The CDR3 runs to 15 residues. V dropped 6 bases and J dropped 6; count of bases not matched to a gene: 8. The CDR3 here is CASSSNSGSAGELFF. The CDR3 coding sequence is TGTGCCAGTAGCTCCAATAGCGGGAGCGCCGGGGAGCTGTTTTTT. The full variable domain, rest sourced from reference TRBV19 and TRBJ2-2, is DGGITQSPKYLFRKEGQNVTLSCEQNLNHDAMYWYRQDPGQGLRLIYYSQIVNDFQKGDIAEGYSVSREKKESFPLTVTSAQKNPTAFYLCASSSNSGSAGELFFGEGSRLTVL.

The gene calls are TRBV27 and TRBJ2-3; a weak D match, TRBD2 (6 bases). V lost 4 bases, J lost 0 bases, and 14 bases lay in between. Germline-derived CDR1 and CDR2 are MNHEY and SMNVEV (reference sequence). The CDR3 totals 16 residues. The CDR3 DNA reads TGTGCCAGCAGTTGGCGGGGCGTGGGGAGCACAGATACGCAGTATTTT. Its translation: CASSWRGVGSTDTQYF.

V gene TRBV7-2 combines with J gene TRBJ1-1; D unclear. The germline CDR1 and CDR2 sequences are SGHTA and FQGNSA. With 5 bases removed from V and 5 bases from J, the gap between germline ends came to 21 bases. There are 16 residues in the CDR3. The CDR3 bases are TGTGCCAGCAGCCCGGGGAGGGCAGTCGGTTGGACTGAAGCTTTCTTT. It specifies CASSPGRAVGWTEAFF. Supplemented by reference TRBV7-2 and TRBJ1-1, the full variable domain reads GAGVSQSPSNKVTEKGKDVELRCDPISGHTALYWYRQSLGQGLEFLIYFQGNSAPDKSGLPSDRFSAERTGGSVSTLTIQRTQQEDSAVYLCASSPGRAVGWTEAFFGQGTRLTVV.

The chain uses TRBV10-1 and TRBJ2-5; a possible D gene is TRBD2 (6 bases). There are 13 residues in the CDR3. V was clipped by 6 bases and J by 2 bases, with 10 bases between them. Germline V gene sequence: CDR1 WNHNN, CDR2 SYGVQD (reference sequence). DNA for the CDR3: TGCGCCAGCAGCCCGGGACTTCAAGAGACCCAGTACTTC. Protein product: CASSPGLQETQYF.

The V gene is TRBV5-5, the J gene TRBJ1-1; D not resolved. Trimming stripped 1 base from V and 1 base from J, with 11 bases between. The CDR3 totals 15 residues. Germline CDR1 and CDR2: SGHKS and YYEKEE (reference sequence). CDR3 loop: CASSLLMAENTEAFF. DNA for the CDR3: TGTGCCAGCAGCTTGTTGATGGCGGAGAACACTGAAGCTTTCTTT.